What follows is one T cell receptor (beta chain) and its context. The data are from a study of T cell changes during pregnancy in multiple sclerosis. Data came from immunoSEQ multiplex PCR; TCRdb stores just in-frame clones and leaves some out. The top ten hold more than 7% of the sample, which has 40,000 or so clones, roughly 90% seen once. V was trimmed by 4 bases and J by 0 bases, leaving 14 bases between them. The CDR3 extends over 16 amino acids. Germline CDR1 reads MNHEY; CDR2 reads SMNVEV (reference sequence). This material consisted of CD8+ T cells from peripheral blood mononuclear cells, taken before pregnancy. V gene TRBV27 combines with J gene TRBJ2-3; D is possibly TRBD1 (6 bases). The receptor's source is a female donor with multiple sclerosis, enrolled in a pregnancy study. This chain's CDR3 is CASSSFDRTSTDTQYF. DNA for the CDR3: TGTGCCAGCAGTTCATTCGACAGGACTAGCACAGATACGCAGTATTTT.